The 3 T cell receptor beta chains given below trace back to one sample, sequenced in a study of blood T cells in healthy people across ages. It was with a sample-barcoded 5' primer and a J-beta primer mix that a second PCR of about 6 to 12 cycles was run. TCRdb reprocessed the 5' RACE reads via MiXCR and lists one record per CDR3 protein. The sample holds approximately 1,000,000 distinct CDR3 sequences; under 40% are singletons and the top ten take under 15%. Material: blood. Source of these receptors: a man between 18 and 29 years old in good health.

This chain connects TRBV5-1 to TRBJ2-3, with D maybe TRBD1 (5 bases). The V gene lost 3 bases and the J gene lost 0 bases, with 14 bases spanning the gap. The germline gives CDR1 SGHRS, CDR2 YFSETQ. The CDR3 totals 16 residues. The CDR3 reads CASSSSGRVSTDTQYF. The CDR3 DNA is TGCGCCAGCAGCTCCTCGGGCAGGGTGAGCACAGATACGCAGTATTTT.

The chain is built from TRBV9 and TRBJ2-1, with 7 bases fitting TRBD2. Trimming cost V 0 bases and J 6 bases; bases outside gene matches: 6. Germline V CDR1 and CDR2: SGDLS, YYNGEE. CDR3 size: 15 residues. The CDR3 loop reads CASSVGGGIVNEQFF. In nucleotides, the CDR3 is TGTGCCAGCAGCGTAGGCGGGGGTATCGTCAATGAGCAGTTCTTC.

V usage is TRBV7-9 and J usage is TRBJ1-4, with D unclear. Trimming shortened V by 5 bases and J by 6 bases, and 13 bases separated the two germline ends. This CDR3 has 14 residues. Per germline, CDR1 SEHNR and CDR2 FQNEAQ (reference sequence). The CDR3 region has the DNA TGTGCCAGCAGCCGGGCACGGACCCATGAAAAACTGTTTTTT. This codes for CASSRARTHEKLFF.